Following are 32 T cell receptor beta chains from one sample sequenced in a study of CD8 T cells in Susac syndrome. Random hexamers were used to reverse transcribe the RNA input (0.5 to 1 ug). MiXCR, run by TCRdb on the immunoSEQ multiplex PCR reads, gives a single entry per CDR3 protein. This table holds roughly 160,000 distinct CDR3 sequences, roughly 95% found once. Sequenced material: CD4+ T cells from PBMCs. All receptors derive from a human donor with Susac syndrome.

This chain uses TRBV14 with TRBJ1-2; D is uncertain. The germline V gene has CDR1 SGHDN and CDR2 FVKESK. This CDR3 comprises 15 residues. V lost 4 bases and J 5 bases, leaving 17 bases between the germline ends. CDR3 bases: TGTGCCAGCAGCCTACCGGGATCGGTAGGGTATGGCTACACCTTC. Translation: CASSLPGSVGYGYTF.

The rearrangement links TRBV7-9 to TRBJ2-5, with TRBD1 matching over 8 bases. Germline loops: CDR1 SEHNR, CDR2 FQNEAQ (reference sequence). The V and J ends lost 6 bases and 4 bases, in that order; junction bases with no gene match: 4. The CDR3 totals 13 residues. The CDR3 loop reads CASSPQGGETQYF. Here the CDR3 DNA reads TGTGCCAGCAGTCCACAGGGGGGAGAGACCCAGTACTTC.

CDR3 sequence (DNA): TGCGCCAGCAGCCAAGATCTCTGGCTAGATACGCAGTATTTT. This gives the protein CASSQDLWLDTQYF. The chain joins TRBV4-3 to TRBJ2-3; unclear D gene. Germline CDR1 is LGHNA and CDR2 is YSLEER. The CDR3 is 14 residues long. Trimming shortened V by 0 bases and J by 5 bases, and 9 bases separated the two germline ends.

This clonotype was counted a few times. The chain is built from TRBV6-6 and TRBJ2-1; maybe TRBD1 (5 bases). V dropped 6 bases and J dropped 4 bases, with 10 bases sitting between them. The CDR3 contains 13 residues. Looked up from germline, CDR1 is MNHNY and CDR2 is SVGAGI (reference sequence). CDR3 loop: CASSLGVYNEQFF. The CDR3 nucleotides read TGTGCCAGCAGCTTAGGGGTGTACAATGAGCAGTTCTTC.

This chain uses TRBV30 with TRBJ2-1; TRBD2 is a possible D gene (6 bases). This CDR3 comprises 14 residues. Trimming stripped 6 bases from V and 5 bases from J, with 17 bases between. Looked up from germline, CDR1 is GTSNPN and CDR2 is SVGIG (reference sequence). The CDR3 nucleotides read TGTGCCTGCCGGCCGGGACTTACCCACAATGAGCAGTTCTTC. Residues: CACRPGLTHNEQFF.

The chain uses TRBV12-3 or TRBV12-4 and TRBJ2-7; TRBD2 agrees at 12 bases. The V gene end was trimmed by 1 base and the J gene end by 2 bases; junction bases not matched to a gene: 0. This CDR3 spans 15 amino acids. The CDR3 DNA is TGTGCCAGCAGTTTAGGACTAGCGGGAGCCTACGAGCAGTACTTC. It codes for CASSLGLAGAYEQYF.

The chain recombines TRBV28 with TRBJ2-5, with TRBD1 identical over 8 bases. The germline V gene has CDR1 MDHEN and CDR2 SYDVKM. V was pared by 6 bases and J by 5 bases, with 11 bases of the junction left unmatched. The CDR3 has 15 amino acids. CDR3 sequence: CASSTRQGYGETQYF. In nucleotides, the CDR3 is TGTGCCAGCAGCACCCGACAGGGGTATGGCGAGACCCAGTACTTC.

This chain uses TRBV7-3 with TRBJ2-1; D perhaps matches TRBD2 (6 bases). V was trimmed by 1 base and J by 6 bases, leaving 10 bases between them. Germline-derived CDR1 and CDR2 are SGHTA and FQGTGA. This CDR3 has 14 amino acids. The DNA for the CDR3 is TGTGCCAGCAGCTTAAGGGACTCGAGCAATGAGCAGTTCTTC. This translates into CASSLRDSSNEQFF.

The rearrangement uses TRBV4-3 and TRBJ2-4; 7 bases agree with TRBD2. V lost 2 bases to trimming and J lost 4 bases; unmatched junction nucleotides: 2. In germline, CDR1 is LGHNA, CDR2 YSLEER. This CDR3 spans 14 amino acids. CDR3: CASSQWGGKNIQYF. For the CDR3, the DNA is TGCGCCAGCAGCCAATGGGGGGGGAAAAACATTCAGTACTTC.

The V gene is TRBV28, the J gene TRBJ2-3, with 11 bases aligning to TRBD2. Trimming at V came to 1 base and at J to 2 bases, leaving 5 bases not matched to a gene. Looked up from germline, CDR1 is MDHEN and CDR2 is SYDVKM. There are 17 residues in the CDR3. In DNA form, the CDR3 reads TGTGCCAGCAGTTTATCAGGGACTAGCGGACACACAGATACGCAGTATTTT. It translates to CASSLSGTSGHTDTQYF.

The chain carries TRBV7-9 and TRBJ2-1, with TRBD1 matching 10 bases. The junction had 2 bases not matched to a gene; V was cut back by 4 bases and J by 5 bases. Germline-derived CDR1 and CDR2 are SEHNR and FQNEAQ (reference sequence). The CDR3 extends over 14 amino acids. The CDR3: CASSSGQGNNEQFF. Here the CDR3 DNA reads TGTGCCAGCAGCTCGGGACAGGGGAACAATGAGCAGTTCTTC.

This chain joins TRBV20-1 and TRBJ2-3; D perhaps matches TRBD2 (5 bases). The CDR3 is made up of 10 amino acids. The V gene's germline CDR1 is DFQATT and CDR2 SNEGSKA (reference sequence). With 7 bases removed from V and 6 bases from J, the gap between germline ends came to 8 bases. The CDR3 nucleotides are TGCAGTGTGGGCGGGGATACGCAGTATTTT. It translates to CSVGGDTQYF.

This chain links TRBV4-2 with TRBJ1-1; D might be TRBD1 (6 bases). V lost 1 base and J 0 bases, leaving 12 bases between the germline ends. CDR3 length: 16 residues. Germline V gene sequence: CDR1 LGHNA, CDR2 YNFKEQ. This CDR3 is CASSQGSQGMNTEAFF. The CDR3 coding sequence is TGTGCCAGCAGCCAAGGATCCCAGGGGATGAACACTGAAGCTTTCTTT.

V is TRBV18 and J is TRBJ2-5; TRBD1 is a possible D gene (5 bases). V was cut by 2 bases and J by 7 bases, with 11 bases left in between. This CDR3 spans 13 amino acids. From germline, CDR1 is KGHSH and CDR2 LQKENI. CDR3 region: CASSPGALGTQYF. DNA of the CDR3: TGTGCCAGCTCACCAGGGGCCCTGGGGACCCAGTACTTC.

This chain connects TRBV28 to TRBJ2-7; perhaps TRBD1 as D (6 bases). CDR1 and CDR2 from the germline V gene are MDHEN and SYDVKM. The CDR3 extends over 15 amino acids. Trimming stripped 4 bases from V and 2 bases from J, with 15 bases between. In DNA form, the CDR3 reads TGTGCCAGCAGTTCAGGGGCCGCTTCTGCCTACGAGCAGTACTTC. This translates into CASSSGAASAYEQYF.

The gene calls are TRBV7-3 and TRBJ1-5; tentatively, D is TRBD1 (6 bases). V lost 4 bases to trimming and J lost 6 bases, with 31 bases between them. There are 20 residues in the CDR3. Germline V gives CDR1 SGHTA, CDR2 FQGTGA. In DNA, the CDR3 is TGTGCCAGCAGCTCCCTCTACCCCCCCCTTGGGATGGGGGCTTGTCAGCCCCAGCATTTT. This encodes CASSSLYPPLGMGACQPQHF. Together with reference TRBV7-3 and TRBJ1-5, the CDR3 gives the full variable domain: GAGVSQTPSNKVTEKGKYVELRCDPISGHTALYWYRQSLGQGPEFLIYFQGTGAADDSGLPNDRFFAVRPEGSVSTLKIQRTERGDSAVYLCASSSLYPPLGMGACQPQHFGDGTRLSIL.

V and J are TRBV21-1 and TRBJ2-1; no check of the table's D call, TRBD2, against the DNA was made. TRBV21-1 is a pseudogene segment. The CDR3 runs 14 residues. CDR3: CASSNRESYNEQFF. The CDR3, as DNA: TGTGCCAGCAGCAATCGGGAGAGTTACAATGAGCAGTTCTTC.

Only one count was recorded for this clonotype. The chain couples TRBV20-1 to TRBJ2-5, with D maybe TRBD2 (6 bases). The CDR3 extends over 13 amino acids. With 2 bases removed from V and 1 base from J, the gap between germline ends came to 8 bases. Per germline, CDR1 DFQATT and CDR2 SNEGSKA (reference sequence). The CDR3 nucleotides read TGCAGTGCTAGAAGGACTATCCAAGAGACCCAGTACTTC. The encoded protein is CSARRTIQETQYF.

The chain is built from TRBV7-9 and TRBJ1-1; D is ambiguous. Germline CDR1 is SEHNR and CDR2 is FQNEAQ (reference sequence). CDR3 length equals 14 residues. V dropped 3 bases and J dropped 4 bases, with 12 bases sitting between them. The CDR3 coding sequence is TGTGCCAGCAGCTTCCCCGTGGTTGGCACTGAAGCTTTCTTT. Amino acid sequence: CASSFPVVGTEAFF.

V gene TRBV28 combines with J gene TRBJ2-5; no clear D. The CDR3 runs 14 residues. CDR1 and CDR2 (germline): MDHEN, SYDVKM. V was shortened by 4 bases and J by 7 bases, with 16 bases between the two germline ends. CDR3 coding DNA: TGTGCCAGCAGTTCTCAGGTGGTCCGGAGGACCCAGTACTTC. Translation: CASSSQVVRRTQYF.

V usage is TRBV6-2 or TRBV6-3 and J usage is TRBJ2-4; D is uncertain. Per germline, CDR1 MNHEY and CDR2 SVGEGT. The CDR3 runs to 14 residues. Deletions cut 5 bases from V and 8 bases from J, with 16 bases between. CDR3 region: CASSLAARGDIQYF. CDR3 nucleotides: TGTGCCAGCAGTCTCGCGGCCCGCGGAGACATTCAGTACTTC.

The V and J genes are TRBV29-1 and TRBJ2-3; 8 bases fit TRBD2. The germline gives CDR1 SQVTM, CDR2 ANQGSEA. V lost 4 bases, J lost 1 base, and 4 bases stayed unmatched. This CDR3 contains 14 residues. The CDR3 sequence is CSVGRREGTDTQYF. The CDR3 coding sequence is TGCAGCGTTGGGAGGCGGGAGGGCACAGATACGCAGTATTTT.

The CDR3 reads CSVEVGRESEQYF. The CDR3 bases are TGCAGCGTTGAAGTAGGCAGGGAGTCCGAGCAGTACTTC. J is TRBJ2-7 and V is TRBV29-1; either TRBD1 or TRBD2 may supply D (5 bases each). CDR1 and CDR2 (germline): SQVTM, ANQGSEA. This CDR3 has 13 amino acids. Trimming left V 1 base short and J 6 bases short, with 13 bases between.

This sequence joins TRBV7-2 and TRBJ1-2; D call uncertain. The germline V and J ends were trimmed by 3 bases and 5 bases, with 7 bases remaining between them. CDR3 length equals 12 residues. CDR1 and CDR2 from the germline V gene are SGHTA and FQGNSA. DNA for the CDR3: TGTGCCAGCAGCTTCGACATGTATGGCTACACCTTC. Residues: CASSFDMYGYTF.

The chain joins TRBV2 to TRBJ2-3; tentatively, D is TRBD1 or TRBD2 (6 bases each). CDR1 and CDR2 from the germline V gene are SNHLY and FYNNEI. This CDR3 contains 15 residues. V was clipped by 6 bases and J by 2 bases, with 15 bases between them. The CDR3 nucleotides read TGTGCCAGCAGGAGGGGGGACTTATACACAGATACGCAGTATTTT. Its translation is CASRRGDLYTDTQYF.

On this clonotype itself: This CDR3 is missing its conserved last phenylalanine or tryptophan, likely due to a read error. The chain uses TRBV7-9 and TRBJ1-6; 8 bases agree with TRBD1. The CDR3 spans 16 residues. Germline V gene lookup returns CDR1 SEHNR and CDR2 FQNEAQ (reference sequence). J lost 5 bases, V lost 5 bases, and 8 bases had no gene match. CDR3 bases: TGTGCCAGCAGCCGTACGGACAGGGCTAATAATTCACCCCTCCACCTT. Amino acid sequence: CASSRTDRANNSPLHL.

The chain couples TRBV7-3 to TRBJ2-5; D is ambiguous. The CDR3 is 15 amino acids. The V end was cut by 3 bases, the J end by 4 bases, with 15 bases between. The germline V gene has CDR1 SGHTA and CDR2 FQGTGA. CDR3 DNA sequence: TGTGCCAGCAGCTTGGCCCCAGGCCGTCTAGAGACCCAGTACTTC. Protein sequence: CASSLAPGRLETQYF. Full variable domain (outside the CDR3, taken from reference TRBV7-3 and TRBJ2-5): GAGVSQTPSNKVTEKGKYVELRCDPISGHTALYWYRQSLGQGPEFLIYFQGTGAADDSGLPNDRFFAVRPEGSVSTLKIQRTERGDSAVYLCASSLAPGRLETQYFGPGTRLLVL.

The gene calls are TRBV29-1 and TRBJ1-1, with D possibly TRBD1 on 5 matching bases. This CDR3 has 13 residues. The germline V and J ends were trimmed by 4 bases and 0 bases, with 9 bases remaining between them. Germline CDR1 and CDR2: SQVTM and ANQGSEA. CDR3 nucleotide sequence: TGCAGCGTTGTGTGGGGGATGAACACTGAAGCTTTCTTT. It yields the protein CSVVWGMNTEAFF.

The chain combines TRBV5-1 with TRBJ1-1, with 7 bases lining up with TRBD1. V shed 3 bases, J shed 0 bases, and the junction held 5 bases outside the gene matches. CDR1 SGHRS and CDR2 YFSETQ come from the germline V gene. The CDR3 runs 15 residues. CDR3 DNA: TGCGCCAGCAGCTCGACAGGGTTTGTGAACACTGAAGCTTTCTTT. Its protein is CASSSTGFVNTEAFF.

CDR3 region: CASSLGGESYNEQFF. CDR3 DNA: TGTGCCAGCAGCCTTGGGGGGGAAAGCTACAATGAGCAGTTCTTC. The rearrangement links TRBV3-1 to TRBJ2-1; TRBD2 matches 7 bases. CDR3 size: 15 residues. V shed 4 bases, J shed 3 bases, and the junction held 6 bases outside the gene matches. In germline, CDR1 is LGHDT, CDR2 YNNKEL (reference sequence).

The chain links TRBV6-2 or TRBV6-3 to TRBJ2-3, with a weak D call TRBD1 (5 bases). V was shortened by 5 bases and J by 9 bases, with 12 bases between the two germline ends. Per the germline V gene, CDR1 is MNHEY and CDR2 is SVGEGT. The CDR3 is 12 residues long. CDR3 residues: CASSPRQSTQYF. The CDR3 DNA sequence: TGTGCCAGCAGTCCCAGACAGTCAACGCAGTATTTT.

J is TRBJ2-5 and V is TRBV5-4, with D uncertain. Germline CDR1 reads SGHNT; CDR2 reads YYREEE (reference sequence). The length of the CDR3 is 13 residues. The V gene lost 4 bases and the J gene lost 4 bases, with 11 bases spanning the gap. This CDR3 reads CASSLEGRETQYF. CDR3 DNA sequence: TGTGCCAGCAGCCTCGAAGGGCGAGAGACCCAGTACTTC. The full variable domain, rest sourced from reference TRBV5-4 and TRBJ2-5, is ETGVTQSPTHLIKTRGQQVTLRCSSQSGHNTVSWYQQALGQGPQFIFQYYREEENGRGNFPPRFSGLQFPNYSSELNVNALELDDSALYLCASSLEGRETQYFGPGTRLLVL.